This entry describes one T cell receptor (beta chain). Germline V gene data show CDR1 as MNHNY and CDR2 as SVGAGI (reference sequence). V was cut by 6 bases and J by 3 bases, with 17 bases left in between. There are 15 residues in the CDR3. In Seattle, patients joined the study during active infection and were tracked longitudinally. This specimen belongs to a study of blood T cell repertoires in COVID-19. As for the study in general: Spain, Italy and the United States supplied samples that represented acute and convalescent COVID-19.

Original methodology: Estimation of nucleated cell counts was performed using reference gene primer amplification. The data were produced by immunoSEQ multiplex PCR, yet TCRdb's version contains in-frame clones alone and is incomplete. V, J and clone size reflect that table, while D and trimming were determined from the DNA. The sample contains about 230,000 clones, approximately 80% of which appear only once. This clonotype was sampled from a woman older than 75 with COVID-19, enrolled during active disease. V usage is TRBV6-6 and J usage is TRBJ1-2, with D possibly TRBD1 on 6 matching bases. Sequences were obtained from peripheral blood. For the CDR3, the DNA is TGTGCCAGCAGCCAGGTGGCAGGGGCAGACTATGGCTACACCTTC. Amino acids: CASSQVAGADYGYTF.